This T cell receptor (beta chain) was sequenced during a study of T-cell reconstitution after alpha-beta-depleted transplantation in children. This CDR3 is built from 19 residues. Germline CDR1 and CDR2: SGHDT and YYEEEE. The V gene lost 8 bases and the J gene lost 2 bases, with 30 bases spanning the gap. Library preparation (for TCRbeta) was performed with unique molecular identifiers. Each CDR3 protein gets one entry after TCRdb re-called the PCR reads with MiXCR. The data contain about 260,000 distinct CDR3 sequences, around 7.8% of them singletons. This chain joins TRBV5-6 and TRBJ2-3; D may match TRBD1 or TRBD2 (5 bases each). This specimen was PBMCs, mostly from graft donor cells, taken 180 days after TCRalphabeta/CD19-depleted stem cell transplant. This TCR came from a male patient aged 5 to 17 who had a stem cell transplant for acute lymphoblastic leukemia, so the T cells may come from the graft donor. The DNA of the CDR3 is TGTGCCAGGGGCCCCGGGATCCTCGGGGCAGGATTAATCACAGATACGCAGTATTTT. It codes for CARGPGILGAGLITDTQYF. Full variable domain (missing parts from reference TRBV5-6 and TRBJ2-3): DAGVTQSPTHLIKTRGQQVTLRCSPKSGHDTVSWYQQALGQGPQFIFQYYEEEERQRGNFPDRFSGHQFPNYSSELNVNALLLGDSALYLCARGPGILGAGLITDTQYFGPGTRLTVL.